This T cell receptor (beta chain) was sequenced for a study of T cells in Graves' hyperthyroidism and ophthalmopathy. Study conclusions and caveats: The model's output predicted ophthalmopathy at a median of 6.5 months prior to onset.

The CDR3 contains 15 residues. J gave up 4 bases and V 1 base, and 4 bases lay outside the gene matches. Germline V gives CDR1 SGHAT, CDR2 FQNNGV. Graves' hyperthyroidism without ophthalmopathy progression within 18 months was termed stable. Uncontrolled infection, other autoimmune disease, pregnancy or lactation disqualified patients from enrolment. For the diagnoses, clinical symptoms, serum thyroxine and TRAb, thyroid ultrasound and orbital computed tomography were used. This clonotype showed up many times. Antigen specificity is unknown. RNA transcripts were the template for amplifying TCR beta CDR3 regions. TCR CDR3 regions were first amplified by RT-PCR with HTBI primers. Via MiXCR, TCRdb re-called the multiplex PCR reads, giving one row per CDR3 protein. Of over 150,000 distinct CDR3 sequences listed, about a sixth are singletons.

This sequence joins TRBV11-2 and TRBJ2-3; 8 bases are a match to TRBD2. The clonotype comes from a woman in her 50s with Graves' hyperthyroidism. Sequencing was performed on blood. Written as DNA, the CDR3 is TGTGCCAGCAGCTTAGTAGCGGGAAACTCAGATACGCAGTATTTT. As protein: CASSLVAGNSDTQYF.